The clone carrying this T cell receptor beta chain has more than one count but fewer than ten. As yet, its antigen is unknown. The entry originates in a study of beta chain features in type 1 diabetes. Study results and limitations: For Type 1 diabetes patients, all four CD4+ subsets carried TCRB CDR3s that were moderately but significantly shorter. Shorter templates might be favored by PCR, and equally so in patients and in controls.

Based on CD45RO/CCR7/CD25/CD127/CD95/CD27, CD4+ regulatory, stem cell-like memory, naive and central memory cells were sorted. cDNA synthesis used the whole RNA isolate, giving expressed TCRB sequences. The data were produced by immunoSEQ multiplex PCR, yet TCRdb's version contains in-frame clones alone and is incomplete. The table has under 300,000 clones, about a fifth seen once; the top ten hold 0.025% to 0.035%. The receptor was isolated from a woman in her thirties or forties with type 1 diabetes. The sequencing sample was made of naive CD4+ T cells from blood.

The DNA for the CDR3 is TGTGCCAGCAACACCCCAGGGACTGGAAACACCATATATTTT. Its translation is CASNTPGTGNTIYF. The chain combines TRBV28 with TRBJ1-3; D is possibly TRBD1 (5 bases). CDR1 is MDHEN and CDR2 is SYDVKM in the germline V gene. CDR3 length: 14 amino acids. Trimming removed 7 bases from V and 2 bases from J, with 12 bases in between.